The 28 T cell receptor beta chains in this list originate from one sample, sequenced in a study of blood T cell repertoires in COVID-19. Method: immunoSEQ multiplex PCR; TCRdb's copy keeps in-frame clones and lacks some. Counted here are some 120,000 clones, 90% to 95% occurring once; the ten biggest clones make up roughly 2.1%. The source material was peripheral blood. Receptors originate from a man between 45 and 60 years old with COVID-19, enrolled during active disease.

The V call is TRBV6-6, the J call TRBJ2-5; TRBD2 matches 8 bases. After removal of 4 bases from V and 4 bases from J, the junction contained 11 bases not matched to a gene. The CDR3 extends over 16 amino acids. Germline values: CDR1 MNHNY, CDR2 SVGAGI (reference sequence). The CDR3 DNA follows: TGTGCCAGCAGTTCTGTCGGGAGGGGGAACCCAGAGACCCAGTACTTC. This codes for CASSSVGRGNPETQYF.

V gene TRBV6-4 combines with J gene TRBJ1-5, with D uncertain. The CDR3 sequence is 14 residues long. V lost 7 bases, J lost 6 bases, and 16 bases lay in between. Germline V gene data show CDR1 as MRHNA and CDR2 as SNTAGT. CDR3 residues: CASKDVASVQPQHF. The CDR3 region has the DNA TGTGCCAGCAAAGACGTAGCGAGCGTTCAGCCCCAGCATTTT.

The chain has TRBV9 and TRBJ1-2; perhaps TRBD1 as D (5 bases). The length of the CDR3 is 15 residues. Trimming cost V 3 bases and J 5 bases, with 17 bases left between them. From germline, CDR1 is SGDLS and CDR2 YYNGEE. For the CDR3, the DNA is TGTGCCAGCAGCGACTCCGGGACTGGGTTATATGGCTACACCTTC. Its protein product is CASSDSGTGLYGYTF.

The rearrangement uses TRBV13 and TRBJ2-1; 10 bases map to TRBD1. CDR3 length: 12 residues. The V and J ends lost 5 bases and 8 bases, in that order; junction bases with no gene match: 0. Germline-derived CDR1 and CDR2 are PRHDT and FYEKMQ (reference sequence). CDR3 in DNA: TGTGCCAGCAGCGGACAGGGGGATGAGCAGTTCTTC. It specifies CASSGQGDEQFF.

This sequence joins TRBV7-3 and TRBJ2-5; D perhaps matches TRBD2 (6 bases). CDR3 length equals 19 residues. V was pared by 1 base and J by 5 bases, with 26 bases between. Germline V gives CDR1 SGHTA, CDR2 FQGTGA. CDR3 in amino acids: CASSLILWNFGGVGETQYF. The CDR3 DNA follows: TGTGCCAGCAGCTTAATTCTTTGGAATTTCGGGGGAGTCGGGGAGACCCAGTACTTC.

This clone was seen a single time. The CDR3 DNA reads as TGTGCCAGCAGCTCGCATACAGGTCCCGCCTACAATGAGCAGTTCTTC. Protein sequence: CASSSHTGPAYNEQFF. The chain is built from TRBV6-6 and TRBJ2-1; D is perhaps TRBD1 (5 bases). V gave up 6 bases and J gave up 2 bases, with 17 bases separating them. Germline V gene sequence: CDR1 MNHNY, CDR2 SVGAGI (reference sequence). This CDR3 has 16 residues.

This chain uses TRBV19 with TRBJ1-4; the D gene is possibly TRBD1 (6 bases). Germline CDR1 and CDR2: LNHDA and SQIVND (reference sequence). Trimming stripped 9 bases from V and 1 base from J, with 27 bases between. The CDR3 extends over 19 amino acids. This chain's CDR3 is CASRGQPGDSVGTNEKLFF. CDR3 in DNA: TGTGCCAGCCGGGGCCAGCCAGGGGATTCGGTAGGAACTAATGAAAAACTGTTTTTT.

The chain combines TRBV10-3 with TRBJ2-5; 10 bases line up with TRBD2. CDR3 length: 15 amino acids. Germline CDR1 is ENHRY and CDR2 is SYGVKD. J lost 5 bases, V lost 4 bases, and 7 bases had no gene match. The CDR3 loop is CAISGVPAGGETQYF. In DNA form, the CDR3 reads TGTGCCATCAGTGGGGTCCCAGCGGGAGGGGAGACCCAGTACTTC.

The chain is built from TRBV21-1 and TRBJ2-7; TRBD1, as called in the table, went unchecked against the DNA. TRBV21-1 is shown as a pseudogene. The CDR3 spans 18 residues. CDR3 loop: CASSTRLDGRDLDYEQYF. DNA of the CDR3: TGTGCCAGCAGCACCCGCCTGGATGGCAGGGATCTGGACTACGAGCAGTACTTC.

The rearrangement links TRBV19 to TRBJ2-5, with a weak D call TRBD1 (6 bases). The length of the CDR3 is 14 residues. Germline CDR1 reads LNHDA; CDR2 reads SQIVND (reference sequence). V lost 6 bases to trimming and J lost 1 base, with 12 bases between them. CDR3 in DNA: TGTGCCAGTAGCCAGCGGACAGTCCAAGAGACCCAGTACTTC. Its translation is CASSQRTVQETQYF.

V usage is TRBV27 and J usage is TRBJ2-2; 10 bases line up with TRBD1. V gave up 6 bases and J gave up 5 bases; unmatched junction bases: 9. Germline V gives CDR1 MNHEY, CDR2 SMNVEV (reference sequence). The CDR3 sequence is 16 residues long. DNA of the CDR3: TGTGCCAGCAGCCTCCCAGGGACAGGGGAGACCGGGGAGCTGTTTTTT. This encodes CASSLPGTGETGELFF.

This clone was observed a handful of times. The chain links TRBV6-6 to TRBJ2-7; 8 bases fit TRBD1. The length of the CDR3 is 14 residues. The J segment lost 0 bases and the V segment lost 6 bases, leaving 4 bases of the junction unmatched. Germline V gene sequence: CDR1 MNHNY, CDR2 SVGAGI (reference sequence). CDR3 nucleotides: TGTGCCAGCAGGGACGGACAGGGCTCCTACGAGCAGTACTTC. Translation gives CASRDGQGSYEQYF.

This clone was observed a single time. The CDR3 sequence: CASSPDPAQGNEKLFF. The CDR3 DNA follows: TGCGCCAGCAGCCCCGATCCGGCACAGGGGAACGAAAAACTGTTTTTT. The rearrangement joins TRBV5-1 to TRBJ1-4, with 7 bases that match TRBD1. Germline CDR1 and CDR2: SGHRS and YFSETQ. V trimming: 4 bases; J trimming: 8 bases; junction bases outside the gene matches: 14. The CDR3 has 16 residues.

This rearrangement joins TRBV19 to TRBJ1-5; maybe TRBD1 (6 bases). V lost 11 bases, J lost 4 bases, and 15 bases lay in between. There are 13 residues in the CDR3. In germline, CDR1 is LNHDA, CDR2 SQIVND (reference sequence). Written as DNA, the CDR3 is TGTGCCGGGGCGGGGGACAATAATCAGCCCCAGCATTTT. Translation gives CAGAGDNNQPQHF.

The V gene is TRBV7-9, the J gene TRBJ2-3, with 7 bases fitting TRBD2. J was trimmed by 0 bases and V by 3 bases; bases with no gene match: 6. CDR3 length: 16 residues. Germline V gene lookup returns CDR1 SEHNR and CDR2 FQNEAQ (reference sequence). The CDR3 coding sequence is TGTGCCAGCAGCTTGGGGGGAGGGGCCAGCACAGATACGCAGTATTTT. Amino acids: CASSLGGGASTDTQYF. The full variable domain, rest sourced from reference TRBV7-9 and TRBJ2-3, is DTGVSQNPRHKITKRGQNVTFRCDPISEHNRLYWYRQTLGQGPEFLTYFQNEAQLEKSRLLSDRFSAERPKGSFSTLEIQRTEQGDSAMYLCASSLGGGASTDTQYFGPGTRLTVL.

CDR3 residues: CAISLAHEQFF. In nucleotides, the CDR3 is TGTGCCATCAGTTTAGCCCATGAGCAGTTCTTC. The V gene is TRBV10-3, the J gene TRBJ2-1; the D is unclear. In germline, CDR1 is ENHRY, CDR2 SYGVKD. V lost 5 bases to trimming and J lost 8 bases, with 7 bases between them. The CDR3 sequence is 11 residues long.

With respect to this clone: The sample contains more than one DNA sequence encoding this CDR3. The gene calls are TRBV5-1 and TRBJ1-4; D ambiguous. Germline V gene sequence: CDR1 SGHRS, CDR2 YFSETQ. This CDR3 is built from 14 residues. The V and J ends lost 0 bases and 2 bases respectively, with 5 bases between them. CDR3 in DNA: TGCGCCAGCAGCTTGGGGGCGACTAATGAAAAACTGTTTTTT. Its translation: CASSLGATNEKLFF.

CDR3 nucleotides: TGTGCCAGCAGCGCGGGGGGGGGCGATACGCAGTATTTT. Amino acids: CASSAGGGDTQYF. The chain combines TRBV6-5 with TRBJ2-3, with 9 bases matching TRBD2. Per germline, CDR1 MNHEY and CDR2 SVGAGI. The CDR3 totals 13 residues. After removal of 6 bases from V and 6 bases from J, the junction contained 4 bases not matched to a gene.

V and J are TRBV6-1 and TRBJ2-1, with D possibly being TRBD1 (6 bases). This CDR3 contains 15 residues. Germline V gene sequence: CDR1 MNHNS, CDR2 SASEGT. V lost 2 bases and J lost 1, with 9 bases in between. The CDR3 bases are TGTGCCAGCAGTGAATCAGGGGTTTCCTACAATGAGCAGTTCTTC. It is translated as CASSESGVSYNEQFF.

The V and J genes are TRBV6-1 and TRBJ1-5, with D perhaps TRBD1 (6 bases). This CDR3 is 15 amino acids long. Trimming pared 3 bases from V and 3 bases from J, leaving 12 bases between. Germline V CDR1 and CDR2: MNHNS, SASEGT. CDR3 loop: CASSDMDRHNQPQHF. The CDR3, as DNA: TGTGCCAGCAGTGATATGGACAGACACAATCAGCCCCAGCATTTT.

The chain is built from TRBV9 and TRBJ2-3; 8 nucleotides line up with TRBD2. CDR3 length: 13 amino acids. V was clipped by 5 bases and J by 5 bases; unmatched bases: 4. The germline V gene has CDR1 SGDLS and CDR2 YYNGEE. The CDR3 loop reads CASSQSGRDTQYF. CDR3 nucleotide sequence: TGTGCCAGCAGTCAGAGCGGGAGAGATACGCAGTATTTT. Filled out from reference TRBV9 and TRBJ2-3, the complete variable domain reads DSGVTQTPKHLITATGQRVTLRCSPRSGDLSVYWYQQSLDQGLQFLIQYYNGEERAKGNILERFSAQQFPDLHSELNLSSLELGDSALYFCASSQSGRDTQYFGPGTRLTVL.

A single count supports this clone. This chain joins TRBV5-1 and TRBJ2-5; the match to TRBD1 covers 11 bases. With V trimmed by 2 bases and J by 1 base, 4 bases remained unmatched. The CDR3 loop spans 16 amino acids. CDR1 and CDR2 (germline): SGHRS, YFSETQ. The CDR3 nucleotides are TGCGCCAGCAGCTTTTCCGGGACAGGGGGCCAAGAGACCCAGTACTTC. This translates into CASSFSGTGGQETQYF.

V usage is TRBV6-5 and J usage is TRBJ1-4; TRBD1 is a possible D gene (5 bases). Germline V gives CDR1 MNHEY, CDR2 SVGAGI. V was shortened by 6 bases and J by 5 bases, with 13 bases between the two germline ends. The CDR3 has 14 amino acids. As DNA, the CDR3 is TGTGCCAGCAGCCGACAGATTTCCAATGAAAAACTGTTTTTT. Translation: CASSRQISNEKLFF.

This clone came up a few times. Distinct nucleotide sequences in the sample also encode this CDR3. The genes are TRBV5-1 and TRBJ1-1, with 7 bases aligning to TRBD1. The CDR3 is 14 residues long. Germline V gene sequence: CDR1 SGHRS, CDR2 YFSETQ. J gave up 1 base and V 0 bases, and 0 bases lay outside the gene matches. The CDR3 nucleotides are TGCGCCAGCAGCTTGGCAGGGGGGAACACTGAAGCTTTCTTT. Protein: CASSLAGGNTEAFF.

The gene calls are TRBV10-3 and TRBJ2-5; D gene uncertain. The CDR3 sequence is 15 residues long. Germline V gene lookup returns CDR1 ENHRY and CDR2 SYGVKD. V was clipped by 3 bases and J by 0 bases, with 11 bases between them. CDR3 nucleotide sequence: TGTGCCATCAGTGATCGAGCGCCGTACCAAGAGACCCAGTACTTC. This sequence encodes CAISDRAPYQETQYF.

This chain uses TRBV9 with TRBJ2-3, with a tentative D call TRBD2 (6 bases). This CDR3 region has 16 residues. Germline CDR1 and CDR2: SGDLS and YYNGEE. Trimming took 0 bases from V and 2 from J, leaving 13 bases between them. The CDR3 DNA sequence: TGTGCCAGCAGCGTAGTTCCTAGCGCTCACACAGATACGCAGTATTTT. It yields the protein CASSVVPSAHTDTQYF.

The V gene is TRBV3-1 (or the pseudogene TRBV3-2), the J gene TRBJ2-1; D is possibly TRBD1 (5 bases). The germline V and J ends were trimmed by 5 bases and 0 bases, with 17 bases remaining between them. Germline V gives CDR1 LGHDT, CDR2 YNNKEL (reference sequence). The CDR3 has 17 residues. This CDR3 reads CASSKPGRDSSYNEQFF. The DNA of the CDR3 is TGTGCCAGCAGCAAACCCGGCCGAGACAGCTCCTACAATGAGCAGTTCTTC.

The chain recombines TRBV28 with TRBJ2-1; 8 nucleotides line up with TRBD1. V dropped 8 bases and J dropped 4; count of bases not matched to a gene: 1. Germline V gives CDR1 MDHEN, CDR2 SYDVKM. The CDR3 runs 12 residues. CDR3 coding DNA: TGTGCCAGCTGGACAGGGTACAATGAGCAGTTCTTC. Protein: CASWTGYNEQFF.